This record concerns one T cell receptor (beta chain) sequence. The data originate from a study of blood T cells in healthy people across ages. Trimming removed 5 bases from V and 0 bases from J, with 19 bases in between. This CDR3 contains 17 residues. Looked up from germline, CDR1 is MNHNY and CDR2 is SVGAGI (reference sequence). Combining a sample-barcoded 5' primer with a J-beta primer mix, a second PCR ran for 7 to 11 cycles. TCRdb ran MiXCR on the 5' RACE reads and lists one entry per CDR3 protein. The sample includes 600,000 to 900,000 distinct CDR3 sequences, roughly 26% of them seen just once. These data also featured in a second study, about T cells of mothers and their children.

The sequenced material came from blood. The clonotype originates from a boy aged 5-17 years in good health. The rearrangement joins TRBV6-6 to TRBJ1-2; a weak D match, TRBD1 (6 bases). The CDR3 DNA follows: TGTGCCAGCAGTCCCCCAGGTGACAGGATTGCTAACTATGGCTACACCTTC. Its protein is CASSPPGDRIANYGYTF.